Shown below are 3 T cell receptor beta chains from a single sample sequenced in a study of blood T cell repertoires in COVID-19. TCRdb keeps only in-frame clones here, not all; method: immunoSEQ multiplex PCR. The sample yields under 40,000 clones, approximately 93% seen once. The sequenced sample consisted of peripheral blood. Receptor source: a male donor with active COVID-19.

The gene calls are TRBV12-5 and TRBJ1-6, with no clear D. Trimming stripped 2 bases from V and 8 bases from J, with 16 bases between. CDR3 length: 16 amino acids. The V gene's germline CDR1 is LGHNT and CDR2 FRNRAP. The CDR3 loop reads CASGLSRASRDSPLHF. Here the CDR3 DNA reads TGTGCTAGTGGTTTGAGTAGGGCCTCGAGGGATTCACCCCTCCACTTT.

The rearrangement links TRBV4-3 to TRBJ1-5, with 11 bases that match TRBD1. Germline V CDR1 and CDR2: LGHNA, YSLEER. The CDR3 is made up of 21 amino acids. V shed 3 bases, J shed 1 base, and the junction held 17 bases outside the gene matches. The CDR3 sequence is CASSHRYLSGQGEGSNQPQHF. The CDR3, as DNA: TGCGCCAGCAGCCATCGCTATCTGTCGGGACAGGGGGAGGGAAGCAATCAGCCCCAGCATTTT.

Comment on this clone: The same CDR3 also results from other DNA sequences found in this sample. This chain links TRBV4-2 with TRBJ2-5, with D possibly matching TRBD1 (6 bases). V was trimmed by 1 base and J by 2 bases, leaving 8 bases between them. The CDR3 contains 14 residues. The germline V gene encodes CDR1 LGHNA and CDR2 YNFKEQ. In DNA form, the CDR3 reads TGTGCCAGCAGCCAAGGACAGGAGCAAGAGACCCAGTACTTC. The encoded protein is CASSQGQEQETQYF.